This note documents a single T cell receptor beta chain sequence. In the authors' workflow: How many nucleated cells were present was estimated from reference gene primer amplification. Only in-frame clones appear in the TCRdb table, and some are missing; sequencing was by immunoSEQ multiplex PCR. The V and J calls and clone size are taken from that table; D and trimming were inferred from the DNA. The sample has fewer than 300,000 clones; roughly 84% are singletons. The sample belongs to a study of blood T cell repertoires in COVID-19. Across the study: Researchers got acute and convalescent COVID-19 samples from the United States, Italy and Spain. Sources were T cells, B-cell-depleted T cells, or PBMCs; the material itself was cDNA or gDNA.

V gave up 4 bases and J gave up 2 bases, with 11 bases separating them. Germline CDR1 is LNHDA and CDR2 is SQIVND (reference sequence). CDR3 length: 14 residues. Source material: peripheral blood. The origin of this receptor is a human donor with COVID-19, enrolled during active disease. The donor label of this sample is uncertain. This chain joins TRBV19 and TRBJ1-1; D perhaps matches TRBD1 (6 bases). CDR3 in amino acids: CASSTRQVNTEAFF. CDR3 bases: TGTGCCAGTAGTACTCGACAGGTTAACACTGAAGCTTTCTTT.